Following are 28 T cell receptor beta chains from one sample sequenced in a study of cytomegalovirus exposure and HLA in healthy donors. Sequencing used immunoSEQ multiplex PCR; TCRdb keeps in-frame clones, though not all of them. The sample carries about 140,000 clones, roughly 86% recorded once. Sequenced material: PBMCs. These receptors came from a man aged 18 to 29 in good health and CMV-seropositive.

The rearrangement uses TRBV11-3 and TRBJ1-5; TRBD1 matches 8 bases. With V trimmed by 5 bases and J by 7 bases, 4 bases remained unmatched. CDR1 and CDR2 from the germline V gene are SGHNT and YENEEA. There are 13 residues in the CDR3. The DNA of the CDR3 is TGTGCCAGCAGCCTTGACAGGGGACAGCCCCAGCATTTT. Protein product: CASSLDRGQPQHF.

The V gene is TRBV25-1, the J gene TRBJ2-1; 7 bases fit TRBD1. Germline loops: CDR1 MGHDK, CDR2 SYGVNS. The CDR3 contains 14 residues. With V trimmed by 4 bases and J by 4 bases, 4 bases remained unmatched. CDR3 nucleotides: TGTGCCAGCAGTGCGTGGGACAGTTACAATGAGCAGTTCTTC. Residues: CASSAWDSYNEQFF.

V and J are TRBV10-3 and TRBJ2-5, with a possible D match to TRBD2 (6 bases). The germline gives CDR1 ENHRY, CDR2 SYGVKD. Trimming took off 4 bases at V and 2 bases at J, with 8 bases between the two ends. The CDR3 is made up of 13 amino acids. CDR3 DNA: TGTGCCATCAGTGGTAGCGGTCAAGAGACCCAGTACTTC. The encoded protein is CAISGSGQETQYF.

In DNA, the CDR3 is TGTGCCAGCAGCCAAGAACTAGCTAGTACCGGGGAGCTGTTTTTT. Protein sequence: CASSQELASTGELFF. The chain carries TRBV4-2 and TRBJ2-2; weak D call: TRBD2 (6 bases). Per the germline V gene, CDR1 is LGHNA and CDR2 is YNFKEQ. Trimming took 0 bases from V and 5 from J, leaving 10 bases between them. The CDR3 covers 15 residues.

This chain joins TRBV4-1 and TRBJ2-7; the match to TRBD2 covers 7 bases. The V and J ends lost 5 bases and 4 bases, in that order; junction bases with no gene match: 11. CDR3 length: 15 amino acids. Germline lookup yields CDR1 MGHRA and CDR2 YSYEKL. In DNA form, the CDR3 reads TGCGCCAGCAGCGCAGGGAGGGGTGAAGTTTACGAGCAGTACTTC. Protein product: CASSAGRGEVYEQYF.

This clone was picked up a small number of times. The chain links TRBV4-2 to TRBJ1-6, with D hard to call. Germline V gene lookup returns CDR1 LGHNA and CDR2 YNFKEQ. The CDR3 has 17 residues. V lost 2 bases to trimming and J lost 8 bases, with 19 bases between them. The CDR3 sequence: CASSQTLPRGADSPLHF. CDR3 sequence (DNA): TGTGCCAGCAGCCAAACCCTGCCTCGGGGTGCGGATTCACCCCTCCACTTT.

A few counts support this clone. CDR3 nucleotide sequence: TGCAGCGCCGGGGAGGGGGGAAAGGGCACTGAAGCTTTCTTT. Protein: CSAGEGGKGTEAFF. This chain links TRBV29-1 with TRBJ1-1, with D possibly being TRBD1 (6 bases). The CDR3 is 14 amino acids. Germline V CDR1 and CDR2: SQVTM, ANQGSEA. The ends were cut back, 7 bases at V and 4 bases at J, with 19 bases in the middle.

This clone was found once. This chain uses TRBV19 with TRBJ1-1, with D maybe TRBD1 (5 bases). CDR1 and CDR2 from the germline V gene are LNHDA and SQIVND (reference sequence). This CDR3 spans 13 amino acids. Trimming shortened V by 5 bases and J by 4 bases, and 11 bases separated the two germline ends. The CDR3: CASSQGGLTEAFF. Written as DNA, the CDR3 is TGTGCCAGTAGTCAGGGAGGACTCACTGAAGCTTTCTTT. Together with reference TRBV19 and TRBJ1-1, the CDR3 gives the full variable domain: DGGITQSPKYLFRKEGQNVTLSCEQNLNHDAMYWYRQDPGQGLRLIYYSQIVNDFQKGDIAEGYSVSREKKESFPLTVTSAQKNPTAFYLCASSQGGLTEAFFGQGTRLTVV.

V and J are TRBV4-1 and TRBJ1-2, with no clear D. Trimming stripped 3 bases from V and 5 bases from J, with 16 bases between. The CDR3 has 15 residues. Germline V gives CDR1 MGHRA, CDR2 YSYEKL. The CDR3 loop is CASSQIGSGGYGYTF. The DNA of the CDR3 is TGCGCCAGCAGCCAGATAGGTAGTGGAGGGTATGGCTACACCTTC.

CDR3 DNA sequence: TGTGCCAGCAGCTTTTCCCTTGGACAGGTCTCTGGAAACACCATATATTTT. It translates to CASSFSLGQVSGNTIYF. The chain joins TRBV7-9 to TRBJ1-3; 7 bases match TRBD1. The J segment lost 0 bases and the V segment lost 3 bases, leaving 8 bases of the junction unmatched. This CDR3 is built from 17 residues. The germline V gene encodes CDR1 SEHNR and CDR2 FQNEAQ (reference sequence).

The V gene is TRBV19, the J gene TRBJ2-1; 8 bases align to TRBD2. V was pared by 4 bases and J by 0 bases, with 2 bases of the junction left unmatched. Germline lookup yields CDR1 LNHDA and CDR2 SQIVND (reference sequence). The CDR3 is 15 amino acids. CDR3 amino acids: CASSTGTSSYNEQFF. The DNA for the CDR3 is TGTGCCAGTAGTACCGGGACTAGCTCCTACAATGAGCAGTTCTTC.

J is TRBJ1-1 and V is TRBV5-4; 9 bases fit TRBD1. Looked up from germline, CDR1 is SGHNT and CDR2 is YYREEE (reference sequence). The trim removed 2 bases at V and 5 bases at J, leaving 1 base unmatched. The CDR3 sequence is 13 residues long. The CDR3 here is CASSFGQGTEAFF. The CDR3 DNA sequence: TGTGCCAGCAGCTTCGGACAGGGGACTGAAGCTTTCTTT.

This chain uses TRBV11-2 with TRBJ1-1, with no clear D. The V gene's germline CDR1 is SGHAT and CDR2 FQNNGV. Trimming left V 0 bases short and J 5 bases short, with 4 bases between. The CDR3 is made up of 12 amino acids. CDR3 nucleotide sequence: TGTGCCAGCAGCTTAGACACTACTGAAGCTTTCTTT. It translates to CASSLDTTEAFF.

In DNA form, the CDR3 reads TGTGCCAGCAGCTACAACACAGATACGCAGTATTTT. Its translation is CASSYNTDTQYF. The rearrangement joins TRBV7-9 to TRBJ2-3; D is uncertain. Trimming cost V 4 bases and J 2 bases, with 4 bases left between them. The CDR3 length is 12 residues. Germline loops: CDR1 SEHNR, CDR2 FQNEAQ (reference sequence).

The chain has TRBV12-2 and TRBJ1-5; the tabulated D call, TRBD1, remains unverified against the DNA. TRBV12-2 constitutes a pseudogene. The CDR3 has 18 amino acids. The CDR3 bases are TGTGCAAGTCGCTTCAGATCCATCAGGGGGCAGGACAATCAGCCCCAGCATTTT. This translates into CASRFRSIRGQDNQPQHF.

V usage is TRBV6-5 and J usage is TRBJ2-7, with a weak D call TRBD2 (7 bases). The CDR3 sequence is 16 residues long. Per germline, CDR1 MNHEY and CDR2 SVGAGI. The V end lost 2 bases, the J end lost 1 base, and 15 bases lay between the germline ends. In nucleotides, the CDR3 is TGTGCCAGCAGTTACCTGCGGGGGCGCCATTCCTACGAGCAGTACTTC. This codes for CASSYLRGRHSYEQYF.

The chain recombines TRBV2 with TRBJ1-1; perhaps TRBD1 as D (6 bases). Germline V gene sequence: CDR1 SNHLY, CDR2 FYNNEI. CDR3 length: 15 amino acids. The V gene lost 4 bases and the J gene lost 0 bases, with 12 bases spanning the gap. Here the CDR3 reads CASSGGGSMNTEAFF. The CDR3, as DNA: TGTGCCAGCAGTGGAGGGGGATCTATGAACACTGAAGCTTTCTTT.

V gene TRBV5-4 combines with J gene TRBJ1-2; TRBD1 matches at 8 bases. Trimming at V came to 6 bases and at J to 7 bases, leaving 5 bases not matched to a gene. Germline CDR1 is SGHNT and CDR2 is YYREEE (reference sequence). This CDR3 has 12 amino acids. CDR3 coding DNA: TGTGCCAGCACCGGGGACAGGTCTGGCTACACCTTC. Residues: CASTGDRSGYTF.

V and J are TRBV9 and TRBJ2-1, with TRBD2 as a possible D gene (5 bases). The CDR3 contains 12 residues. Trimming stripped 0 bases from V and 15 bases from J, with 13 bases between. Germline V gene lookup returns CDR1 SGDLS and CDR2 YYNGEE. The CDR3 region is CASSVGPSRLFF. The CDR3 nucleotides are TGTGCCAGCAGCGTAGGGCCTAGCCGGTTGTTCTTC. Full variable domain (remainder filled in from reference TRBV9 and TRBJ2-1): DSGVTQTPKHLITATGQRVTLRCSPRSGDLSVYWYQQSLDQGLQFLIQYYNGEERAKGNILERFSAQQFPDLHSELNLSSLELGDSALYFCASSVGPSRLFFGPGTRLTVL.

The genes are TRBV9 and TRBJ2-7; the D is unclear. The CDR3 runs to 13 residues. V was trimmed by 0 bases and J by 5 bases, leaving 9 bases between them. Germline CDR1 and CDR2: SGDLS and YYNGEE. CDR3: CASSVGLPDEQYF. Here the CDR3 DNA reads TGTGCCAGCAGCGTAGGTCTCCCTGACGAGCAGTACTTC.

This chain joins TRBV29-1 and TRBJ1-2; D uncertain. The CDR3 contains 14 residues. Germline values: CDR1 SQVTM, CDR2 ANQGSEA. V lost 4 bases and J lost 2, with 14 bases in between. The DNA for the CDR3 is TGCAGCGTTGGGACTTTAAGCCCAAACTATGGCTACACCTTC. Translating it yields CSVGTLSPNYGYTF.

The CDR3 protein is CASSSVPGQNYGYTF. CDR3 nucleotides: TGTGCCAGCAGTAGTGTGCCGGGACAGAACTATGGCTACACCTTC. The genes are TRBV6-4 and TRBJ1-2; TRBD1 aligns across 7 bases. The CDR3 has 15 residues. The V gene end was trimmed by 5 bases and the J gene end by 2 bases; junction bases not matched to a gene: 8. CDR1 MRHNA and CDR2 SNTAGT come from the germline V gene.

The gene calls are TRBV14 and TRBJ2-6; D not resolved. Trimming removed 1 base from V and 0 bases from J, with 7 bases in between. The CDR3 spans 16 residues. CDR1 is SGHDN and CDR2 is FVKESK in the germline V gene. The DNA of the CDR3 is TGTGCCAGCAGCCAAGTACGGAGCTCTGGGGCCAACGTCCTGACTTTC. This translates into CASSQVRSSGANVLTF.

This chain links TRBV11-2 with TRBJ2-7; 12 nucleotides line up with TRBD2. CDR1 and CDR2 from the germline V gene are SGHAT and FQNNGV. Trimming took 3 bases from V and 2 from J; bases not matched to a gene: 2. The CDR3 length is 15 residues. DNA of the CDR3: TGTGCCAGCAGCTTGTCTAGCGGGGGGGCCTACGAGCAGTACTTC. Translating it yields CASSLSSGGAYEQYF.

The CDR3: CASSVVPLTGTGSTEAFF. The CDR3 DNA is TGTGCCAGCAGCGTAGTCCCTCTTACAGGGACGGGGAGCACTGAAGCTTTCTTT. This chain connects TRBV9 to TRBJ1-1; tentative D call: TRBD1 (6 bases). The V end was cut by 0 bases, the J end by 4 bases, with 22 bases between. Germline V lookup: CDR1 SGDLS, CDR2 YYNGEE. The CDR3 spans 18 residues.

The gene calls are TRBV11-3 and TRBJ2-3; 9 positions agree with TRBD2. The CDR3 sequence is 17 residues long. Germline V CDR1 and CDR2: SGHNT, YENEEA. J was trimmed by 2 bases and V by 6 bases; bases with no gene match: 12. The CDR3 region is CASSSVRREGPTDTQYF. The DNA of the CDR3 is TGTGCCAGCAGTAGTGTTAGGCGGGAGGGCCCCACAGATACGCAGTATTTT.

The genes are TRBV9 and TRBJ2-1; TRBD1 matches at 11 bases. Trimming cost V 1 base and J 9 bases; bases outside gene matches: 9. The germline V gene encodes CDR1 SGDLS and CDR2 YYNGEE. This CDR3 contains 16 residues. CDR3 nucleotides: TGTGCCAGCAGCGTATGGGACAGGGGGGTTGGTGGTGAGCAGTTCTTC. Protein product: CASSVWDRGVGGEQFF.

The chain combines TRBV18 with TRBJ2-7; maybe TRBD1 (5 bases). CDR1 and CDR2 (germline): KGHSH, LQKENI. Trimming stripped 3 bases from V and 3 bases from J, with 12 bases between. The CDR3 covers 14 residues. CDR3 sequence (DNA): TGTGCCAGCTCACCCTCGACAGTATACTACGAGCAGTACTTC. It encodes CASSPSTVYYEQYF.